This T cell receptor (beta chain) was recovered during a study of spatial heterogeneity in lung cancer. The wider study: When follow-up PBMC samples existed, they were sequenced (at a median of around 2 years after resection). Broader study findings: Blood contained ubiquitous expanded tumor TCRs more at resection than at follow-up.

Sample time point: blood at routine non-recurrence follow-up after resection. Without sorting, whole RNA was sequenced from tumor, nontumor lung or frozen PBMC. Every TCR cDNA molecule bore its own unique molecular identifier. One entry per CDR3 protein results from TCRdb running MiXCR on the 5' RACE reads. The sample includes fewer than 30,000 distinct CDR3 sequences, 9% to 10% of them seen just once. This clonotype was found a few times. Its antigen remains unidentified. Germline V gives CDR1 LGHNA, CDR2 YSLEER. The CDR3 is 13 residues long. V was shortened by 4 bases and J by 2 bases, with 7 bases between the two germline ends.

The specimen comprised PBMCs, sampled at follow-up. This clonotype was sampled from a male donor with early-stage non-small cell lung cancer. This chain connects TRBV4-3 to TRBJ2-3; perhaps D is TRBD1 or TRBD2 (5 bases each). In DNA, the CDR3 is TGCGCCAGCAGCCGGGGGTCCACAGATACGCAGTATTTT. This sequence encodes CASSRGSTDTQYF.